These 32 T cell receptor beta chains were sequenced from one sample in a study of cytomegalovirus exposure and HLA in healthy donors. The assay was immunoSEQ multiplex PCR, and TCRdb's table has in-frame clones only and misses some. The profile shows some 60,000 clones, roughly 96% of them singletons. The sequencing sample was made of PBMCs. Source of these receptors: a man between 18 and 35 years old in good health and CMV-seronegative.

The chain recombines TRBV25-1 with TRBJ2-7; 8 bases line up with TRBD1. After removal of 6 bases from V and 6 bases from J, the junction contained 4 bases not matched to a gene. The CDR3 loop spans 12 amino acids. Looked up from germline, CDR1 is MGHDK and CDR2 is SYGVNS. The CDR3 loop is CASRQGALEQYF. The CDR3 nucleotides are TGTGCCAGCAGGCAGGGGGCACTCGAGCAGTACTTC.

This chain uses TRBV30 with TRBJ1-2; maybe TRBD1 (6 bases). Germline V gene data show CDR1 as GTSNPN and CDR2 as SVGIG (reference sequence). This CDR3 spans 16 amino acids. V lost 2 bases to trimming and J lost 1 base, with 17 bases between them. The CDR3 reads CAWSRRTVRHNYGYTF. Written as DNA, the CDR3 is TGTGCCTGGAGTCGTAGGACAGTAAGGCATAACTATGGCTACACCTTC.

The V and J genes are TRBV27 and TRBJ2-2; 8 nucleotides match TRBD2. Germline CDR1 and CDR2: MNHEY and SMNVEV (reference sequence). The CDR3 covers 15 residues. V trimming: 7 bases; J trimming: 6 bases; junction bases outside the gene matches: 10. The chain's CDR3 is CASTGSSGGAGELFF. The CDR3 nucleotides read TGTGCCAGCACGGGAAGTTCGGGAGGGGCCGGGGAGCTGTTTTTT.

This chain uses TRBV5-1 with TRBJ2-5, with 11 bases fitting TRBD2. The CDR3 totals 17 residues. The germline CDR1 and CDR2 sequences are SGHRS and YFSETQ. V lost 0 bases and J lost 5; bases outside the gene matches: 9. CDR3 DNA sequence: TGCGCCAGCAGCTTGGCCCTTAGCGGGAGGGCCGAGGAGACCCAGTACTTC. Translated: CASSLALSGRAEETQYF.

This chain uses TRBV9 with TRBJ1-1; TRBD1 agrees at 9 bases. Germline V gene data show CDR1 as SGDLS and CDR2 as YYNGEE. The V segment lost 7 bases and the J segment 6 bases; nucleotides outside the gene matches: 7. The CDR3 is 13 residues long. CDR3: CASGGQGNSEAFF. CDR3 DNA: TGTGCCAGCGGAGGACAGGGGAATTCTGAAGCTTTCTTT. The full variable domain, completed using reference TRBV9 and TRBJ1-1, is DSGVTQTPKHLITATGQRVTLRCSPRSGDLSVYWYQQSLDQGLQFLIQYYNGEERAKGNILERFSAQQFPDLHSELNLSSLELGDSALYFCASGGQGNSEAFFGQGTRLTVV.

The V gene is TRBV5-1, the J gene TRBJ1-2, with D possibly matching TRBD1 (6 bases). The CDR3 runs 14 residues. Germline-derived CDR1 and CDR2 are SGHRS and YFSETQ. The ends were cut back, 4 bases at V and 4 bases at J, with 14 bases in the middle. The CDR3 nucleotides read TGCGCCAGCAGCGCTACAGGGATCGGCTATGGCTACACCTTC. The encoded protein is CASSATGIGYGYTF. The variable domain in full, with the rest retrieved from reference TRBV5-1 and TRBJ1-2, is KAGVTQTPRYLIKTRGQQVTLSCSPISGHRSVSWYQQTPGQGLQFLFEYFSETQRNKGNFPGRFSGRQFSNSRSEMNVSTLELGDSALYLCASSATGIGYGYTFGSGTRLTVV.

This chain connects TRBV7-2 to TRBJ2-7; TRBD1 agrees at 9 bases. Germline assignment: CDR1 SGHTA and CDR2 FQGNSA. The CDR3 contains 15 residues. V was pared by 4 bases and J by 5 bases, with 9 bases of the junction left unmatched. The chain's CDR3 is CASSSLGTGFHEQYF. As DNA, the CDR3 is TGTGCCAGCAGCTCTCTGGGGACAGGGTTCCACGAGCAGTACTTC. Complete variable domain (other parts from reference TRBV7-2 and TRBJ2-7): GAGVSQSPSNKVTEKGKDVELRCDPISGHTALYWYRQSLGQGLEFLIYFQGNSAPDKSGLPSDRFSAERTGGSVSTLTIQRTQQEDSAVYLCASSSLGTGFHEQYFGPGTRLTVT.

This chain joins TRBV2 and TRBJ2-2, with 7 positions matching TRBD2. Germline loops: CDR1 SNHLY, CDR2 FYNNEI. The CDR3 extends over 16 amino acids. V shed 8 bases and J 1 base; nucleotides not matched to a gene: 10. The CDR3 sequence is CASRGLRERNTGELFF. The CDR3 bases are TGTGCCAGCCGAGGTTTGCGGGAGAGGAACACCGGGGAGCTGTTTTTT.

V and J are TRBV27 and TRBJ2-6, with 10 positions matching TRBD1. CDR1 is MNHEY and CDR2 is SMNVEV in the germline V gene (reference sequence). The trim removed 5 bases at V and 4 bases at J, leaving 5 bases unmatched. The CDR3 is 16 residues long. The chain's CDR3 is CASSAGQGNGANVLTF. CDR3 coding DNA: TGTGCCAGCAGTGCGGGACAGGGGAACGGGGCCAACGTCCTGACTTTC.

The chain employs TRBV18 and TRBJ2-5; 9 positions agree with TRBD1. Germline lookup yields CDR1 KGHSH and CDR2 LQKENI. This CDR3 is built from 16 residues. Trimming removed 5 bases from V and 3 bases from J; junction bases left unmatched: 10. This CDR3 reads CASSSTGTGSEETQYF. The CDR3 nucleotides are TGTGCCAGCTCATCGACCGGGACAGGGAGCGAAGAGACCCAGTACTTC. Full variable domain (missing parts from reference TRBV18 and TRBJ2-5): NAGVMQNPRHLVRRRGQEARLRCSPMKGHSHVYWYRQLPEEGLKFMVYLQKENIIDESGMPKERFSAEFPKEGPSILRIQQVVRGDSAAYFCASSSTGTGSEETQYFGPGTRLLVL.

The CDR3 is CASSDFGTGSNQPQHF. The CDR3 nucleotides read TGTGCCAGCAGTGATTTTGGGACAGGGAGCAATCAGCCCCAGCATTTT. This chain joins TRBV2 and TRBJ1-5; 9 bases fit TRBD1. With 3 bases clipped from V and 1 base from J, the junction kept 4 bases outside the gene matches. Germline V gene data show CDR1 as SNHLY and CDR2 as FYNNEI. The CDR3 totals 16 residues.

V gene TRBV7-2 combines with J gene TRBJ1-1; D is ambiguous. Trimming stripped 1 base from V and 1 base from J, with 7 bases between. Germline CDR1 is SGHTA and CDR2 is FQGNSA. The CDR3 runs to 14 residues. The CDR3 DNA is TGTGCCAGCAGCTTAGTTCCCGGGAACACTGAAGCTTTCTTT. This translates into CASSLVPGNTEAFF. The full variable domain, with the rest looked up from reference TRBV7-2 and TRBJ1-1, is GAGVSQSPSNKVTEKGKDVELRCDPISGHTALYWYRQSLGQGLEFLIYFQGNSAPDKSGLPSDRFSAERTGGSVSTLTIQRTQQEDSAVYLCASSLVPGNTEAFFGQGTRLTVV.

This chain uses TRBV28 with TRBJ1-2; D gene ambiguous. Germline V gives CDR1 MDHEN, CDR2 SYDVKM. The CDR3 covers 14 residues. V was pared by 1 base and J by 7 bases, with 13 bases between. The CDR3 spells CASSLSRRDSGYTF. The CDR3 bases are TGTGCCAGCAGTTTATCACGGAGGGATTCTGGCTACACCTTC.

The chain joins TRBV30 to TRBJ2-7; the D gene is possibly TRBD2 (5 bases). The CDR3 runs to 14 residues. In germline, CDR1 is GTSNPN, CDR2 SVGIG (reference sequence). V dropped 3 bases and J dropped 7 bases, with 19 bases sitting between them. The CDR3 coding sequence is TGTGCCTGGAGCTTGCTAGGAGGTATCGGGGAGCAGTACTTC. This translates into CAWSLLGGIGEQYF.

J is TRBJ2-1 and V is TRBV30, with TRBD2 matching 13 bases. Germline V lookup: CDR1 GTSNPN, CDR2 SVGIG (reference sequence). The CDR3 extends over 17 amino acids. With 3 bases clipped from V and 7 bases from J, the junction kept 12 bases outside the gene matches. The CDR3 here is CAWRGTSGTSNRNEQFF. DNA for the CDR3: TGTGCCTGGAGGGGGACTAGCGGGACCAGCAATAGGAATGAGCAGTTCTTC.

The chain uses TRBV2 and TRBJ2-7, with D possibly TRBD2 on 5 matching bases. The length of the CDR3 is 13 residues. The V gene's germline CDR1 is SNHLY and CDR2 FYNNEI. V lost 6 bases and J 7 bases, leaving 16 bases between the germline ends. Here the CDR3 reads CASRGTSPREQYF. DNA for the CDR3: TGTGCCAGCAGGGGAACTAGTCCGCGTGAGCAGTACTTC.

V usage is TRBV5-1 and J usage is TRBJ2-7; 11 bases map to TRBD1. CDR3 length: 15 residues. Looked up from germline, CDR1 is SGHRS and CDR2 is YFSETQ. V lost 2 bases to trimming and J lost 4 bases; unmatched junction nucleotides: 5. CDR3 in amino acids: CASSFDGTGGYEQYF. CDR3 DNA sequence: TGCGCCAGCAGCTTTGATGGGACAGGGGGTTACGAGCAGTACTTC. The full variable domain, completed using reference TRBV5-1 and TRBJ2-7, is KAGVTQTPRYLIKTRGQQVTLSCSPISGHRSVSWYQQTPGQGLQFLFEYFSETQRNKGNFPGRFSGRQFSNSRSEMNVSTLELGDSALYLCASSFDGTGGYEQYFGPGTRLTVT.

The chain is built from TRBV7-9 and TRBJ2-2; 11 bases map to TRBD2. The CDR3 is made up of 19 amino acids. The junction had 13 bases not matched to a gene; V was cut back by 5 bases and J by 2 bases. Germline assignment: CDR1 SEHNR and CDR2 FQNEAQ (reference sequence). The CDR3 loop is CASSVILAGGNVNTGELFF. For the CDR3, the DNA is TGTGCCAGCAGCGTGATCCTAGCGGGAGGAAACGTTAACACCGGGGAGCTGTTTTTT. Together with reference TRBV7-9 and TRBJ2-2, the CDR3 gives the full variable domain: DTGVSQNPRHKITKRGQNVTFRCDPISEHNRLYWYRQTLGQGPEFLTYFQNEAQLEKSRLLSDRFSAERPKGSFSTLEIQRTEQGDSAMYLCASSVILAGGNVNTGELFFGEGSRLTVL.

The rearrangement uses TRBV27 and TRBJ1-2, with 8 bases identical to TRBD1. Trimming at V came to 4 bases and at J to 8 bases, leaving 9 bases not matched to a gene. CDR3 size: 14 residues. From germline, CDR1 is MNHEY and CDR2 SMNVEV (reference sequence). The DNA for the CDR3 is TGTGCCAGCAGTTCTGGGACAGGCGGACAGGGCTACACCTTC. The encoded protein is CASSSGTGGQGYTF.

This sequence joins TRBV4-1 and TRBJ2-1, with 14 bases fitting TRBD2. Germline V lookup: CDR1 MGHRA, CDR2 YSYEKL. J was trimmed by 6 bases and V by 8 bases; bases with no gene match: 6. This CDR3 region has 15 residues. CDR3 region: CASVPGLAGANEQFF. The CDR3 DNA sequence: TGCGCCAGCGTTCCGGGACTAGCGGGAGCCAATGAGCAGTTCTTC.

The chain couples TRBV19 to TRBJ2-7, with TRBD2 as a possible D gene (6 bases). CDR3 length equals 16 residues. Trimming left V 10 bases short and J 4 bases short, with 26 bases between. The germline V gene encodes CDR1 LNHDA and CDR2 SQIVND (reference sequence). The CDR3 nucleotides read TGTGCCACCCGGGAGCAGGGAACGCCGCAAGCTTACGAGCAGTACTTC. Its protein product is CATREQGTPQAYEQYF.

V is TRBV25-1 and J is TRBJ2-2; TRBD2 agrees at 8 bases. The ends lost 3 bases at V and 3 bases at J; junction bases unmatched: 6. This CDR3 spans 16 amino acids. From germline, CDR1 is MGHDK and CDR2 SYGVNS. CDR3 region: CASSDAGLADTGELFF. As DNA, the CDR3 is TGTGCCAGCAGTGATGCCGGACTAGCAGACACCGGGGAGCTGTTTTTT.

The J gene is TRBJ2-7, the V gene TRBV27, with a possible D match to TRBD1 (5 bases). This CDR3 is built from 12 residues. Germline V lookup: CDR1 MNHEY, CDR2 SMNVEV (reference sequence). V was trimmed by 2 bases and J by 6 bases, leaving 8 bases between them. The CDR3 region has the DNA TGTGCCAGCAGTTTAACTGGGGCCGAGCAGTACTTC. Encoded protein: CASSLTGAEQYF.

The V gene is TRBV5-4, the J gene TRBJ2-7; 11 nucleotides line up with TRBD2. The CDR3 extends over 15 amino acids. V shed 4 bases and J 2 bases; nucleotides not matched to a gene: 5. CDR1 SGHNT and CDR2 YYREEE come from the germline V gene (reference sequence). CDR3 sequence (DNA): TGTGCCAGCAGCCAGAGACTAGCGGGGACCTACGAGCAGTACTTC. This encodes CASSQRLAGTYEQYF.

This chain uses TRBV7-9 with TRBJ1-4; maybe TRBD1 (6 bases). The CDR3 runs to 15 residues. V was pared by 2 bases and J by 3 bases, with 10 bases between. Per germline, CDR1 SEHNR and CDR2 FQNEAQ (reference sequence). The CDR3 DNA is TGTGCCAGCAGCTTATTGGGGGCACCTAATGAAAAACTGTTTTTT. It is translated as CASSLLGAPNEKLFF.

This chain connects TRBV7-2 to TRBJ1-6; weak D call: TRBD1 (6 bases). The germline gives CDR1 SGHTA, CDR2 FQGNSA. This CDR3 comprises 16 residues. Trimming shortened V by 4 bases and J by 7 bases, and 17 bases separated the two germline ends. This CDR3 reads CASSSRRGARNSPLHF. The DNA for the CDR3 is TGTGCCAGCAGCTCCCGCCGGGGGGCGAGGAATTCACCCCTCCACTTT.

The chain is built from TRBV5-5 and TRBJ2-5; tentatively, D is TRBD1 (6 bases). This CDR3 contains 16 residues. Deletions cut 2 bases from V and 2 bases from J, with 16 bases between. Germline V gives CDR1 SGHKS, CDR2 YYEKEE (reference sequence). The CDR3 DNA reads as TGTGCCAGCAGCTTTGGAACCGGGACACTTCAAGAGACCCAGTACTTC. Translating it yields CASSFGTGTLQETQYF. The full variable domain, its missing parts supplied by reference TRBV5-5 and TRBJ2-5, is DAGVTQSPTHLIKTRGQQVTLRCSPISGHKSVSWYQQVLGQGPQFIFQYYEKEERGRGNFPDRFSARQFPNYSSELNVNALLLGDSALYLCASSFGTGTLQETQYFGPGTRLLVL.

The chain is built from TRBV7-2 and TRBJ2-7, with D possibly matching TRBD2 (7 bases). V was clipped by 4 bases and J by 3 bases, with 16 bases between them. There are 15 residues in the CDR3. Germline V gene lookup returns CDR1 SGHTA and CDR2 FQGNSA. DNA for the CDR3: TGTGCCAGCAGCTCCGGACTAGGGGGTGGCTACGAGCAGTACTTC. It is translated as CASSSGLGGGYEQYF. Full variable domain (rest looked up from reference TRBV7-2 and TRBJ2-7): GAGVSQSPSNKVTEKGKDVELRCDPISGHTALYWYRQSLGQGLEFLIYFQGNSAPDKSGLPSDRFSAERTGGSVSTLTIQRTQQEDSAVYLCASSSGLGGGYEQYFGPGTRLTVT.

V and J are TRBV15 and TRBJ2-2; D perhaps matches TRBD2 (5 bases). This CDR3 region has 20 residues. Per germline, CDR1 LNHNV and CDR2 YYDKDF (reference sequence). V was pared by 2 bases and J by 0 bases, with 22 bases between. CDR3 region: CATSRTPPAVAAANTGELFF. The CDR3 coding sequence is TGTGCCACCAGCAGAACACCCCCGGCTGTGGCAGCGGCGAACACCGGGGAGCTGTTTTTT.

The chain couples TRBV19 to TRBJ2-2, with 8 positions matching TRBD1. J was trimmed by 1 base and V by 5 bases; bases with no gene match: 6. CDR1 is LNHDA and CDR2 is SQIVND in the germline V gene (reference sequence). The CDR3 is 16 residues long. The CDR3 sequence: CASSRTGTGNTGELFF. CDR3 bases: TGTGCCAGTAGTCGGACAGGGACAGGGAACACCGGGGAGCTGTTTTTT.

This clone appeared once. The CDR3 region is CASSIGWDYTDTQYF. For the CDR3, the DNA is TGTGCCAGTAGTATAGGGTGGGACTACACAGATACGCAGTATTTT. The chain links TRBV19 to TRBJ2-3; 7 bases fit TRBD2. V trimming: 1 base; J trimming: 2 bases; junction bases outside the gene matches: 3. Per the germline V gene, CDR1 is LNHDA and CDR2 is SQIVND (reference sequence). This CDR3 has 15 amino acids.

The rearrangement uses TRBV12-5 and TRBJ2-1; 8 nucleotides agree with TRBD2. CDR1 is LGHNT and CDR2 is FRNRAP in the germline V gene. Germline trimming cut 0 bases from V and 3 bases from J; bases unmatched to any gene: 1. The CDR3 consists of 15 residues. The CDR3: CASGLVLADYNEQFF. The CDR3 DNA follows: TGTGCTAGTGGTTTGGTACTAGCGGACTACAATGAGCAGTTCTTC.